This entry describes one TCR beta chain. Its target is not known. The entry originates in a study of vaccination effects on CD4 cells after COVID-19. Study conclusions and caveats: No early post-infection timepoints were available in the study, which also included few convalescent patients.

This CDR3 is 13 amino acids long. Germline assignment: CDR1 MRHNA and CDR2 SNTAGT. Trimming took off 4 bases at V and 5 bases at J, with 11 bases between the two ends. Antigen-specific CD4+ T cells were expanded with viral peptide pools in the ViraFEST assay before sequencing. Following a roughly eleven-day culture, CD4+ T cells were purified. Vaccine administered to participants consisted of two doses of either BNT162b2 or mRNA-1273. None of these healthy vaccinees had been infected with SARS-CoV-2 before vaccination. A few million PBMC per well received about 9.8 IU/ml IL-2 and approximately 11 ug/ml peptides in culture. A half-medium replacement with IL-2 medium was carried out on days 3 and 7. The table came from immunoSEQ multiplex PCR; TCRdb's copy has only in-frame clones and leaves some out. The table lists about 59,000 clones, 78% of them singletons.

The receptor was derived from a human donor who received a COVID-19 vaccine. Material: CD4+ T cells from PBMCs cultured with HCoV-OC43 spike peptides, obtained after COVID-19 vaccination. Subset given: HCoV-OC43 spike overlapping peptide pool stimulation. This chain connects TRBV6-4 to TRBJ1-2, with D tentatively TRBD1 (6 bases). The CDR3 DNA sequence: TGTGCCAGCAGTGCCGGGACACTTTATGGCTACACCTTC. It translates to CASSAGTLYGYTF.